This T cell receptor beta chain is drawn from a study of shared clonotypes between healthy human individuals. Study-level background: Donor composition was a couple of women and three men, aged 18 to 49.

300 ng DNA, tens of thousands of T cell genomes, went into unsorted PBMC replicate PCRs. The data were produced by immunoSEQ multiplex PCR, yet TCRdb's version contains in-frame clones alone and is incomplete. Of about 490,000 clones in the sample, 70% to 80% were seen once. Free of recent acute infections or vaccinations, the donors were healthy HIV-negative adults. Those who donated, Caucasian adults without exception, all lived in Nashville, Tennessee. The V end was cut by 5 bases, the J end by 3 bases, with 16 bases between. CDR3 length equals 15 residues. The germline V gene has CDR1 PRHDT and CDR2 FYEKMQ (reference sequence).

The source of this sequence is a woman in her forties in good health. Some clones in this sample may be carry-over from other donors' samples. The V call is TRBV13, the J call TRBJ1-2, with D possibly being TRBD1 (6 bases). Sequenced input: PBMCs. The CDR3 DNA is TGTGCCAGCAGCGGGATGGACAGACCCCACTATGGCTACACCTTC. Translating it yields CASSGMDRPHYGYTF.